The T cell receptor beta chain described here comes from a study of beta chain features in type 1 diabetes. Reverse transcribing all isolated RNA meant expressed TCRB transcripts were sequenced. Libraries were prepared by immunoSEQ multiplex PCR; TCRdb keeps only in-frame clonotypes and omits some of them. The sample lists approximately 360,000 clones; around 13% were seen once. Germline V gives CDR1 KGHSH, CDR2 LQKENI. This CDR3 is 14 amino acids long. The junction had 6 bases not matched to a gene; V was cut back by 5 bases and J by 5 bases. Findings and limits, study-wide: In every one of the four CD4+ subsets, TCRB CDR3s were moderately but significantly shorter in Type 1 diabetes patients.

Turning to this clone: Antigen: not known.

J is TRBJ2-1 and V is TRBV18, with 7 bases matching TRBD2. The sample comprised naive CD4+ T cells from blood. The receptor was derived from a young woman with type 1 diabetes. CDR3 in DNA: TGTGCCAGCTCATCCCAACTAGCGAACAATGAGCAGTTCTTC. Residues: CASSSQLANNEQFF. The whole variable domain, remainder taken from reference TRBV18 and TRBJ2-1, is NAGVMQNPRHLVRRRGQEARLRCSPMKGHSHVYWYRQLPEEGLKFMVYLQKENIIDESGMPKERFSAEFPKEGPSILRIQQVVRGDSAAYFCASSSQLANNEQFFGPGTRLTVL.